This section outlines one T cell receptor (beta chain) sequence together with its context. Its antigen is not known. This record comes from a study of cytomegalovirus exposure and HLA in healthy donors. Study-wide points: Prior analysis indicated that the majority of TCR beta V segments exhibited productivity approximately 87% or approximately 30% of the time. Among immune exposure information, only CMV serostatus was available.

Vbeta (60) and Jbeta (13) primers were used in the PCR. Sequenced by immunoSEQ multiplex PCR; TCRdb stores in-frame clones only, minus some. The sample includes around 130,000 clones, roughly four fifths of them seen just once. The clonotype was recovered from a man between 25 and 39 years old in good health and CMV-seronegative. Material for sequencing was PBMCs.

The CDR3, as DNA: TGTGCCAGCAGCGGAGGCGGGTCTAGCTCCTACGAGCAGTACTTC. The encoded protein is CASSGGGSSSYEQYF. The rearrangement uses TRBV7-8 and TRBJ2-7; tentatively, D is TRBD2 (5 bases). Trimming pared 5 bases from V and 0 bases from J, leaving 14 bases between. Germline CDR1 is SGHVS and CDR2 is FQNEAQ. The CDR3 has 15 residues.